Each of the 16 T cell receptor beta chains below was sequenced from the same sample in a study of blood T cell repertoires in COVID-19. The protocol was immunoSEQ multiplex PCR, while the TCRdb copy is restricted to in-frame clones and leaves out a portion. The sample holds some 700,000 clones; just under 90% are singletons and the top ten take about 0.24%. The sequenced sample was peripheral blood. These receptor sequences come from a woman aged 18-29 years with acute or convalescent COVID-19.

The count of this clone is one. The rearrangement links TRBV18 to TRBJ1-6, with 12 bases fitting TRBD1. Germline V gene data show CDR1 as KGHSH and CDR2 as LQKENI. The CDR3 runs 16 residues. The V and J ends lost 3 bases and 8 bases, in that order; junction bases with no gene match: 5. The CDR3: CASSPGTGGMYSPLHF. CDR3 DNA sequence: TGTGCCAGCTCACCCGGGACAGGGGGCATGTATTCACCCCTCCACTTT.

The CDR3 is CASTQAGAPTGELFF. For the CDR3, the DNA is TGCGCCAGCACTCAAGCGGGGGCCCCCACCGGGGAGCTGTTTTTT. The rearrangement uses TRBV5-1 and TRBJ2-2; 8 nucleotides agree with TRBD2. Trimming cost V 6 bases and J 4 bases; bases outside gene matches: 8. This CDR3 is built from 15 residues. Germline loops: CDR1 SGHRS, CDR2 YFSETQ.

The chain combines TRBV7-3 with TRBJ1-6; TRBD1 might be the D (5 bases). V was pared by 0 bases and J by 7 bases, with 10 bases between. Germline V lookup: CDR1 SGHTA, CDR2 FQGTGA. This CDR3 contains 15 residues. CDR3 region: CASSLTGGPNSPLHF. CDR3 bases: TGTGCCAGCAGCTTAACGGGGGGTCCGAATTCACCCCTCCACTTT.

This clone was detected only once. V and J are TRBV5-8 and TRBJ1-4, with 11 bases fitting TRBD1. With 0 bases clipped from V and 7 bases from J, the junction kept 5 bases outside the gene matches. Germline V gene lookup returns CDR1 SGHTS and CDR2 YDEGEE. The CDR3 contains 16 residues. The CDR3 reads CASSLGTGTGGEKLFF. The CDR3 DNA reads TGTGCCAGCAGCTTGGGGACCGGGACAGGGGGTGAAAAACTGTTTTTT.

The V and J genes are TRBV28 and TRBJ1-1; 10 nucleotides agree with TRBD1. This CDR3 has 13 residues. Germline-derived CDR1 and CDR2 are MDHEN and SYDVKM. The V and J ends lost 5 bases and 6 bases, in that order; junction bases with no gene match: 3. CDR3 DNA sequence: TGTGCCAGCAGTATCGGACAGGGGGCTGAAGCTTTCTTT. As protein: CASSIGQGAEAFF.

This clone was recorded once. The chain uses TRBV25-1 and TRBJ1-1, with D possibly being TRBD1 (6 bases). The CDR3 runs to 14 residues. The germline V gene has CDR1 MGHDK and CDR2 SYGVNS. V was cut by 4 bases and J by 6 bases, with 15 bases left in between. The CDR3 DNA reads as TGTGCCAGCAGTGTCTTTGGGGGCGTGTCTGAAGCTTTCTTT. It yields the protein CASSVFGGVSEAFF.

The rearrangement links TRBV5-4 to TRBJ2-3, with 8 bases aligning to TRBD2. J was trimmed by 0 bases and V by 0 bases; bases with no gene match: 6. The CDR3 spans 17 residues. CDR1 is SGHNT and CDR2 is YYREEE in the germline V gene (reference sequence). This chain's CDR3 is CASSLASGGRSTDTQYF. CDR3 DNA sequence: TGTGCCAGCAGCTTGGCCTCGGGGGGGCGTAGCACAGATACGCAGTATTTT.

The chain couples TRBV5-1 to TRBJ2-3, with 11 bases matching TRBD2. This CDR3 contains 16 residues. With V trimmed by 3 bases and J by 3 bases, 6 bases remained unmatched. Germline assignment: CDR1 SGHRS and CDR2 YFSETQ. CDR3 residues: CASSSLAGGQTDTQYF. CDR3 nucleotide sequence: TGCGCCAGCAGCTCTTTAGCGGGGGGGCAGACAGATACGCAGTATTTT.

This clone is a singleton in its sample. The CDR3 is CASPSGGTYEQYF. Written as DNA, the CDR3 is TGCGCCAGCCCGTCGGGAGGAACTTACGAGCAGTACTTC. The V call is TRBV23-1, the J call TRBJ2-7; 7 bases align to TRBD2. TRBV23-1 is designated an ORF whose function remains uncertain. V trimming: 8 bases; J trimming: 4 bases; junction bases outside the gene matches: 8. The CDR3 consists of 13 residues.

V gene TRBV27 combines with J gene TRBJ1-2, with D perhaps matching TRBD1 (5 bases). Germline CDR1 and CDR2: MNHEY and SMNVEV (reference sequence). There are 17 residues in the CDR3. Trimming stripped 5 bases from V and 8 bases from J, with 27 bases between. CDR3 DNA sequence: TGTGCCAGCAGTCCCCCGCAGCAGGGAGGGTTAGTCTGGGGCTACACCTTC. This translates into CASSPPQQGGLVWGYTF.

The chain has TRBV4-3 and TRBJ2-1; D gene unclear. V was trimmed by 0 bases and J by 3 bases, leaving 12 bases between them. This CDR3 region has 16 residues. The V gene's germline CDR1 is LGHNA and CDR2 YSLEER. The CDR3 loop reads CASSQDLFGVYNEQFF. CDR3 bases: TGCGCCAGCAGCCAAGATCTGTTTGGAGTCTACAATGAGCAGTTCTTC.

The chain is built from TRBV4-3 and TRBJ2-2; D possibly corresponds to TRBD1 (5 bases). Between the trimmed V and J ends, which lost 0 bases and 6 bases, there was a span of 8 bases. CDR3 length: 14 residues. CDR1 LGHNA and CDR2 YSLEER come from the germline V gene. The CDR3 DNA sequence: TGCGCCAGCAGCCAAGAGGCAGGGCCCGGGGAGCTGTTTTTT. It codes for CASSQEAGPGELFF.

This clone was observed a handful of times. This chain connects TRBV7-2 to TRBJ1-6; the D gene is possibly TRBD1 (5 bases). V shed 1 base and J shed 0 bases, with 13 bases lying between them. CDR1 is SGHTA, CDR2 FQGNSA, per germline. This CDR3 region has 18 residues. The CDR3 DNA reads as TGTGCCAGCAGCTTAGGTTCGGGGGGAAGCTCCTATAATTCACCCCTCCACTTT. As protein: CASSLGSGGSSYNSPLHF.

This chain joins TRBV7-9 and TRBJ1-2; TRBD1 agrees at 7 bases. CDR1 is SEHNR and CDR2 is FQNEAQ in the germline V gene (reference sequence). V trimming: 5 bases; J trimming: 4 bases; junction bases outside the gene matches: 4. The CDR3 contains 13 residues. The CDR3 reads CASSRDSVYGYTF. The CDR3 region has the DNA TGTGCCAGCAGCCGGGACAGCGTCTATGGCTACACCTTC. Drawing the rest from reference TRBV7-9 and TRBJ1-2, the complete variable domain is DTGVSQNPRHKITKRGQNVTFRCDPISEHNRLYWYRQTLGQGPEFLTYFQNEAQLEKSRLLSDRFSAERPKGSFSTLEIQRTEQGDSAMYLCASSRDSVYGYTFGSGTRLTVV.

This chain joins TRBV11-2 and TRBJ1-2, with TRBD1 as a possible D gene (5 bases). There are 13 residues in the CDR3. Per the germline V gene, CDR1 is SGHAT and CDR2 is FQNNGV. Trimming shortened V by 4 bases and J by 4 bases, and 10 bases separated the two germline ends. This chain's CDR3 is CASSSRQSYGYTF. The CDR3 region has the DNA TGTGCCAGCAGCTCGAGACAGTCCTATGGCTACACCTTC.

A note on this clone: The sample contains more than one DNA sequence encoding this CDR3. The chain is built from TRBV3-1 (or the pseudogene TRBV3-2) and TRBJ1-5, with D possibly being TRBD1 (5 bases). Trimming removed 1 base from V and 4 bases from J, with 8 bases in between. The CDR3 is 14 residues long. CDR1 is LGHDT, CDR2 YNNKEL, per germline (reference sequence). The CDR3 sequence is CASSQGQFNQPQHF. DNA for the CDR3: TGTGCCAGCAGCCAAGGACAGTTTAATCAGCCCCAGCATTTT.